This is a list of T cell receptor beta chains from one sample in a study of blood T cell repertoires in COVID-19. Data came from immunoSEQ multiplex PCR; TCRdb stores just in-frame clones and leaves some out. The data contain more than 65,000 clones, approximately 78% of them singletons. The sequencing input was peripheral blood. These receptors were obtained from an elderly woman with acute or convalescent COVID-19. Each CDR3 is given with its conserved first and last residue. Fields, in order: D gene, clone size, V gene, J gene, CDR3 protein, CDR3 DNA. D genes are given only for firm matches. Clone size is stated in some rows and not others, as once, few, many or a class when expanded.

d_gene: NA
abundance: NA
v_gene: TRBV5-4
j_gene: TRBJ1-4
CDR3aa: CASSQDLVNEKLFF
CDR3nt: TGTGCCAGCAGCCAAGACTTGGTAAATGAAAAACTGTTTTTT

d_gene: NA
abundance: NA
v_gene: TRBV5-6
j_gene: TRBJ2-3
CDR3aa: CASSFPTRARTDTQYF
CDR3nt: TGTGCCAGCAGCTTCCCGACTAGGGCGCGCACAGATACGCAGTATTTT

d_gene: TRBD2
abundance: once
v_gene: TRBV5-1
j_gene: TRBJ2-5
CDR3aa: CASSLRSSGQETQYF
CDR3nt: TGCGCCAGCAGCTTGCGGTCTAGCGGACAAGAGACCCAGTACTTC

d_gene: TRBD1
abundance: NA
v_gene: TRBV6-5
j_gene: TRBJ1-2
CDR3aa: CASRGVYRGRGYTF
CDR3nt: TGTGCCAGCAGAGGGGTATACAGGGGGCGAGGCTACACCTTC

d_gene: NA
abundance: NA
v_gene: TRBV13
j_gene: TRBJ1-3
CDR3aa: CASSLGTGTSGNTIYF
CDR3nt: TGTGCCAGCAGCTTAGGCACAGGGACCTCTGGAAACACCATATATTTT

d_gene: NA
abundance: once
v_gene: TRBV5-1
j_gene: TRBJ2-5
CDR3aa: CASLRTSGVRETQYF
CDR3nt: TGCGCCAGCCTTCGAACCTCAGGGGTGAGAGAGACCCAGTACTTC

d_gene: TRBD1
abundance: NA
v_gene: TRBV28
j_gene: TRBJ1-3
CDR3aa: CASISSGGDTIYF
CDR3nt: TGTGCCAGCATCTCATCAGGGGGAGACACCATATATTTT

d_gene: TRBD2
abundance: NA
v_gene: TRBV19
j_gene: TRBJ2-2
CDR3aa: CASSRTSGVTAGELFF
CDR3nt: TGTGCCAGTAGTAGGACTAGCGGGGTGACGGCCGGGGAGCTGTTTTTT

d_gene: TRBD2
abundance: NA
v_gene: TRBV5-1
j_gene: TRBJ2-1
CDR3aa: CASSLGDSGAPYNEQFF
CDR3nt: TGCGCCAGCAGCTTGGGGGATAGCGGGGCCCCCTACAATGAGCAGTTCTTC

d_gene: NA
abundance: NA
v_gene: TRBV7-3
j_gene: TRBJ2-5
CDR3aa: CASSFGTSETQYF
CDR3nt: TGTGCCAGCAGCTTCGGGACTTCGGAGACCCAGTACTTC

d_gene: TRBD1
abundance: NA
v_gene: TRBV6-5
j_gene: TRBJ2-2
CDR3aa: CASSYTGEHTGELFF
CDR3nt: TGTGCCAGCAGTTACACAGGGGAACACACCGGGGAGCTGTTTTTT

d_gene: TRBD2
abundance: few
v_gene: TRBV6-5
j_gene: TRBJ2-5
CDR3aa: CASSYSILAEGETQYF
CDR3nt: TGTGCCAGCAGTTACTCGATACTAGCGGAGGGAGAGACCCAGTACTTC

d_gene: NA
abundance: NA
v_gene: TRBV19
j_gene: TRBJ1-1
CDR3aa: CASSPGQFTEAFF
CDR3nt: TGTGCCAGTAGTCCAGGACAGTTCACTGAAGCTTTCTTT

d_gene: NA
abundance: few
v_gene: TRBV30
j_gene: TRBJ2-2
CDR3aa: CAWSNNRANTGELFF
CDR3nt: TGTGCCTGGAGTAACAACAGGGCGAACACCGGGGAGCTGTTTTTT

d_gene: NA
abundance: NA
v_gene: TRBV15
j_gene: TRBJ1-6
CDR3aa: CATSRRGRESPLHF
CDR3nt: TGTGCCACCAGCAGACGTGGGCGGGAGTCACCCCTCCACTTT

d_gene: TRBD1
abundance: once
v_gene: TRBV7-3
j_gene: TRBJ2-1
CDR3aa: CASSLDRGLFDEQFF
CDR3nt: TGTGCCAGCAGCCTGGACAGGGGCCTATTCGATGAGCAGTTCTTC

d_gene: TRBD1
abundance: NA
v_gene: TRBV5-4
j_gene: TRBJ2-1
CDR3aa: CASSSGGGQAFNEQFF
CDR3nt: TGTGCCAGCAGCTCCGGTGGGGGACAGGCTTTTAATGAGCAGTTCTTC

d_gene: TRBD2
abundance: few
v_gene: TRBV19
j_gene: TRBJ2-2
CDR3aa: CATAGGGGRRELFF
CDR3nt: TGTGCCACCGCGGGAGGCGGGGGGAGGAGGGAGCTGTTTTTT

d_gene: TRBD1
abundance: NA
v_gene: TRBV6-5
j_gene: TRBJ1-1
CDR3aa: CASKGQGDNTEAFF
CDR3nt: TGTGCCAGCAAGGGACAGGGAGATAACACTGAAGCTTTCTTT

d_gene: TRBD1
abundance: NA
v_gene: TRBV5-4
j_gene: TRBJ1-1
CDR3aa: CASSLDQGTGAFF
CDR3nt: TGTGCCAGCAGCTTGGATCAGGGGACAGGAGCTTTCTTT

d_gene: TRBD1
abundance: NA
v_gene: TRBV6-1
j_gene: TRBJ1-3
CDR3aa: CASSEMGQYRNTIYF
CDR3nt: TGTGCCAGCAGTGAAATGGGACAGTACCGAAACACCATATATTTT

d_gene: NA
abundance: NA
v_gene: TRBV19
j_gene: TRBJ2-2
CDR3aa: CASSTRQNGELFF
CDR3nt: TGTGCCAGTAGTACGCGACAGAACGGGGAGCTGTTTTTT

d_gene: NA
abundance: few
v_gene: TRBV3-1/TRBV3-2
j_gene: TRBJ1-1
CDR3aa: CASSQDLWLLDTEAFF
CDR3nt: TGTGCCAGCAGCCAAGATCTATGGCTCCTAGACACTGAAGCTTTCTTT

d_gene: NA
abundance: NA
v_gene: TRBV12-5
j_gene: TRBJ2-1
CDR3aa: CASVKSAPLALNEQFF
CDR3nt: TGTGCTAGTGTCAAATCCGCCCCACTAGCTTTAAATGAGCAGTTCTTC

d_gene: NA
abundance: NA
v_gene: TRBV12-3/TRBV12-4
j_gene: TRBJ1-4
CDR3aa: CASSFLSGKLFF
CDR3nt: TGTGCCAGCAGTTTCCTCTCGGGAAAACTGTTTTTT

d_gene: NA
abundance: NA
v_gene: TRBV2
j_gene: TRBJ2-5
CDR3aa: CASSGEAGSVGETQYF
CDR3nt: TGTGCCAGCAGTGGGGAGGCAGGGTCAGTAGGAGAGACCCAGTACTTC

d_gene: NA
abundance: once
v_gene: TRBV10-2
j_gene: TRBJ2-7
CDR3aa: CASRVGQWGTYEQYF
CDR3nt: TGCGCCAGCAGGGTCGGACAGTGGGGTACCTACGAGCAGTACTTC

d_gene: NA
abundance: NA
v_gene: TRBV29-1
j_gene: TRBJ1-1
CDR3aa: CSVERGTAEAFF
CDR3nt: TGCAGCGTTGAACGGGGGACCGCTGAAGCTTTCTTT

d_gene: NA
abundance: NA
v_gene: TRBV3-1/TRBV3-2
j_gene: TRBJ2-1
CDR3aa: CASSQGASNNEQFF
CDR3nt: TGTGCCAGCAGCCAGGGAGCATCCAACAATGAGCAGTTCTTC

d_gene: NA
abundance: NA
v_gene: TRBV18
j_gene: TRBJ2-2
CDR3aa: CASSQAGTGELFF
CDR3nt: TGTGCCAGCTCTCAGGCGGGCACCGGGGAGCTGTTTTTT

d_gene: TRBD2
abundance: NA
v_gene: TRBV11-2
j_gene: TRBJ2-2
CDR3aa: CASSLVGGGALGTGELFF
CDR3nt: TGTGCCAGCAGCTTAGTCGGCGGGGGGGCCCTGGGAACCGGGGAGCTGTTTTTT

d_gene: TRBD1
abundance: NA
v_gene: TRBV5-6
j_gene: TRBJ1-2
CDR3aa: CASSLEQGGIDGYTF
CDR3nt: TGTGCCAGCAGCTTGGAACAGGGGGGAATAGATGGCTACACCTTC

d_gene: NA
abundance: NA
v_gene: TRBV3-1/TRBV3-2
j_gene: TRBJ1-2
CDR3aa: CASSPEGRGYTF
CDR3nt: TGTGCCAGCAGCCCAGAGGGGCGCGGCTACACCTTC

d_gene: NA
abundance: once
v_gene: TRBV19
j_gene: TRBJ2-3
CDR3aa: CASSIVLGQGFGTDTQYF
CDR3nt: TGTGCCAGTAGTATAGTCCTGGGGCAGGGGTTCGGCACAGATACGCAGTATTTT

d_gene: TRBD2
abundance: NA
v_gene: TRBV5-4
j_gene: TRBJ2-2
CDR3aa: CASSPGASRGGTGELFF
CDR3nt: TGTGCCAGCAGCCCCGGGGCCTCGCGGGGGGGCACCGGGGAGCTGTTTTTT

d_gene: TRBD1
abundance: NA
v_gene: TRBV4-1
j_gene: TRBJ1-1
CDR3aa: CASSPDRGNTEAFF
CDR3nt: TGCGCCAGCAGCCCGGACAGGGGGAACACTGAAGCTTTCTTT

d_gene: TRBD1
abundance: NA
v_gene: TRBV6-6
j_gene: TRBJ1-1
CDR3aa: CASSYQGAMNTEAFF
CDR3nt: TGTGCCAGCAGTTATCAGGGGGCCATGAACACTGAAGCTTTCTTT

d_gene: NA
abundance: NA
v_gene: TRBV30
j_gene: TRBJ1-1
CDR3aa: CAWSVEAVGYAFF
CDR3nt: TGTGCCTGGAGTGTGGAGGCGGTAGGATATGCTTTCTTT

d_gene: TRBD1
abundance: NA
v_gene: TRBV19
j_gene: TRBJ1-2
CDR3aa: CASSDRGTNYGYTF
CDR3nt: TGTGCCAGTAGTGACAGGGGCACTAACTATGGCTACACCTTC

d_gene: NA
abundance: NA
v_gene: TRBV7-2
j_gene: TRBJ1-2
CDR3aa: CASSLKGSNYGYTF
CDR3nt: TGTGCCAGCAGCTTAAAGGGGTCCAACTATGGCTACACCTTC

d_gene: TRBD1
abundance: few
v_gene: TRBV27
j_gene: TRBJ1-2
CDR3aa: CASSLSGQGYGYTF
CDR3nt: TGTGCCAGCAGTTTATCGGGACAGGGTTATGGCTACACCTTC

d_gene: NA
abundance: NA
v_gene: TRBV27
j_gene: TRBJ2-1
CDR3aa: CASSFEGRNYNEQFF
CDR3nt: TGTGCCAGCAGTTTTGAGGGCAGAAACTACAATGAGCAGTTCTTC

d_gene: TRBD2
abundance: NA
v_gene: TRBV7-2
j_gene: TRBJ2-7
CDR3aa: CASSLGMGGTYEQYF
CDR3nt: TGTGCCAGCAGCTTAGGTATGGGGGGGACCTACGAGCAGTACTTC

d_gene: TRBD2
abundance: few
v_gene: TRBV2
j_gene: TRBJ2-1
CDR3aa: CASRTTSGSQEQFF
CDR3nt: TGTGCCAGCCGTACGACTAGCGGGTCACAGGAGCAGTTCTTC

d_gene: NA
abundance: once
v_gene: TRBV6-5
j_gene: TRBJ1-1
CDR3aa: CASSPEGGANTEAFF
CDR3nt: TGTGCCAGCAGTCCCGAAGGCGGGGCGAACACTGAAGCTTTCTTT

d_gene: TRBD1
abundance: NA
v_gene: TRBV5-8
j_gene: TRBJ2-3
CDR3aa: CASSLGTGLADTQYF
CDR3nt: TGTGCCAGCAGCCTCGGGACAGGGCTCGCTGATACGCAGTATTTT

d_gene: NA
abundance: once
v_gene: TRBV7-9
j_gene: TRBJ2-3
CDR3aa: CASTQGGGPDTQYF
CDR3nt: TGTGCCAGCACCCAAGGGGGGGGGCCGGATACGCAGTATTTT

d_gene: TRBD1
abundance: NA
v_gene: TRBV6-5
j_gene: TRBJ1-2
CDR3aa: CAARAGGNYGYTF
CDR3nt: TGTGCCGCACGGGCAGGGGGTAACTATGGCTACACCTTC

d_gene: TRBD1
abundance: NA
v_gene: TRBV5-1
j_gene: TRBJ1-3
CDR3aa: CASSWRGQAISGNTIYF
CDR3nt: TGCGCCAGCAGCTGGAGAGGACAGGCCATCTCTGGAAACACCATATATTTT

d_gene: TRBD1
abundance: NA
v_gene: TRBV6-1
j_gene: TRBJ1-6
CDR3aa: CVSSELRTGASPLHF
CDR3nt: TGTGTCAGCAGTGAACTGAGGACAGGGGCCTCACCCCTCCACTTT

d_gene: NA
abundance: NA
v_gene: TRBV12-5
j_gene: TRBJ2-3
CDR3aa: CASGLVRLASTDTQYF
CDR3nt: TGTGCTAGTGGTTTGGTACGCCTAGCGAGCACAGATACGCAGTATTTT

d_gene: TRBD1
abundance: NA
v_gene: TRBV5-1
j_gene: TRBJ1-1
CDR3aa: CASSTSQGALTEAFF
CDR3nt: TGCGCCAGCAGCACAAGTCAGGGGGCGCTTACTGAAGCTTTCTTT

d_gene: NA
abundance: NA
v_gene: TRBV15
j_gene: TRBJ2-1
CDR3aa: CATSRLRTTSSYNEQFF
CDR3nt: TGTGCCACCAGCAGACTAAGGACTACCAGCTCCTACAATGAGCAGTTCTTC